What follows is one TCR beta chain and its context. Cycle 7 day 1, cycle 4 day 1, and baseline were the timepoints at which blood was sampled. The entry originates in a study of OX40 agonist ivuxolimab in advanced cancers. In the study overall: Two patients with cutaneous melanoma and one with hepatocellular carcinoma, three in total, showed partial responses.

Trimming cost V 0 bases and J 2 bases; bases outside gene matches: 3. This CDR3 is built from 16 residues. Germline values: CDR1 MNHEY, CDR2 SVGAGI. Sequenced by immunoSEQ multiplex PCR; TCRdb stores in-frame clones only, minus some. The sample consists of about 50,000 clones, 84% of them appearing once. This chain connects TRBV6-5 to TRBJ2-5, with 10 bases identical to TRBD2. The TCR originated in an adult with an advanced solid tumor such as melanoma, head and neck, liver or kidney cancer. The sequenced sample was CD4+ or CD8+ T cells sorted from blood, obtained in a trial of the OX40 agonist ivuxolimab. CDR3 nucleotide sequence: TGTGCCAGCAGTTACTCTCCTAGCGGGGGACAAGAGACCCAGTACTTC. Protein product: CASSYSPSGGQETQYF.